This entry features one TCR beta chain sequence. This specimen comes from a study of T cells in Graves' hyperthyroidism and ophthalmopathy. Amplified TCR beta CDR3 regions came from RNA transcripts. TCR CDR3 underwent first-round RT-PCR with the HTBI primer set. TCRdb reprocessed the multiplex PCR reads via MiXCR and lists one record per CDR3 protein. Of some 400,000 distinct CDR3 sequences listed, over 15% are singletons. Germline CDR1 reads MNHNS; CDR2 reads SASEGT. V was clipped by 2 bases and J by 2 bases, with 18 bases between them. The length of the CDR3 is 17 residues. Patients between 18 and 65 years old had hyperthyroidism, newly diagnosed and lasting under 2 months. Each diagnosis was grounded in clinical symptoms, serum thyroxine and TRAb, thyroid ultrasound, and orbital computed tomography.

The clonotype originates from a woman aged 18-35 years with Graves' hyperthyroidism. Source material: blood. The rearrangement links TRBV6-1 to TRBJ1-2; D unresolved. CDR3 in DNA: TGTGCCAGCAGTGAAAGGTACCGGCAGATACTCAACTATGGCTACACCTTC. Protein: CASSERYRQILNYGYTF.